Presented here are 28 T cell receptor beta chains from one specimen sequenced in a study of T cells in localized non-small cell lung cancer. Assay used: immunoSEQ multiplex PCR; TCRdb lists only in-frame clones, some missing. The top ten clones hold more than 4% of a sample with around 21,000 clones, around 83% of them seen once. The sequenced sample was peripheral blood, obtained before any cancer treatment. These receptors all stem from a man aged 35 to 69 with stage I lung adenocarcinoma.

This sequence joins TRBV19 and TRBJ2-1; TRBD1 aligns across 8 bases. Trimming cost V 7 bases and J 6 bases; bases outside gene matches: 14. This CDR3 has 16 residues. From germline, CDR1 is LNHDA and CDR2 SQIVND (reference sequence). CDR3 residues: CASKAGVGRGPNEQFF. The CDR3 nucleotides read TGTGCCAGTAAAGCCGGTGTCGGCAGGGGGCCCAATGAGCAGTTCTTC.

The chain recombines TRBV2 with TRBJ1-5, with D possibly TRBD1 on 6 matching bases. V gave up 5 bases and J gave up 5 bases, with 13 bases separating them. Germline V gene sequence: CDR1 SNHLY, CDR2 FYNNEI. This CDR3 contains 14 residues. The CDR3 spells CASSLNYRDQPQHF. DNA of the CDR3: TGTGCCAGCAGTTTAAACTACAGGGATCAGCCCCAGCATTTT.

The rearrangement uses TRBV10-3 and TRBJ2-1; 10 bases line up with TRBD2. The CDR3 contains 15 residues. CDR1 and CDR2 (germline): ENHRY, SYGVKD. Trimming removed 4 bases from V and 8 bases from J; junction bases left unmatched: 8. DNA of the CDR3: TGTGCCATCAGTGGGACTAGCGGACTCCGGGATGAGCAGTTCTTC. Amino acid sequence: CAISGTSGLRDEQFF.

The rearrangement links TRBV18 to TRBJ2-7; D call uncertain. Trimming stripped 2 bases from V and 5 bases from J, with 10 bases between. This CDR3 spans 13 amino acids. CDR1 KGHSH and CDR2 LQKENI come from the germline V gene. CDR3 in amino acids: CASSPGSVNEQYF. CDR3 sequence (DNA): TGTGCCAGCTCACCAGGTTCCGTCAACGAGCAGTACTTC.

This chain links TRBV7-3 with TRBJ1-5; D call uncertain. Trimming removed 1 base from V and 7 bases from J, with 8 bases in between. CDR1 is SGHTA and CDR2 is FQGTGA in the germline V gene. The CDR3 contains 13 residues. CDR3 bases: TGTGCCAGCAGCTTAAGTCCCTCCCAGCCCCAGCATTTT. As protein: CASSLSPSQPQHF.

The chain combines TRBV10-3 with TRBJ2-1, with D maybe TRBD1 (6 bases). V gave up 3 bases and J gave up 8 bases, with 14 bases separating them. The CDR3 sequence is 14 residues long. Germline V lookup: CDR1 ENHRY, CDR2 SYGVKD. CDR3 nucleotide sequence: TGTGCCATCAGTGACCCGACAGGCCGCCATGAGCAGTTCTTC. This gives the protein CAISDPTGRHEQFF.

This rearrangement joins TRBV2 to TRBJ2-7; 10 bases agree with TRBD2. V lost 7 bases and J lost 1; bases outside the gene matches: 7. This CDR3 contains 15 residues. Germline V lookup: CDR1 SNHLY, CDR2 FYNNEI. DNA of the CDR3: TGTGCCAGCACCCTACTAGCGGGGATTTCCTACGAGCAGTACTTC. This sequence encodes CASTLLAGISYEQYF.

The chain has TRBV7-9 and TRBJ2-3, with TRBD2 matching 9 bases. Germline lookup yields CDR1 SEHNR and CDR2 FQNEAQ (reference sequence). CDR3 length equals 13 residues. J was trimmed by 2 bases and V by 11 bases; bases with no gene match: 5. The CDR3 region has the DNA TGTGCCGGATCTAGCGGGGCCACAGATACGCAGTATTTT. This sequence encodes CAGSSGATDTQYF.

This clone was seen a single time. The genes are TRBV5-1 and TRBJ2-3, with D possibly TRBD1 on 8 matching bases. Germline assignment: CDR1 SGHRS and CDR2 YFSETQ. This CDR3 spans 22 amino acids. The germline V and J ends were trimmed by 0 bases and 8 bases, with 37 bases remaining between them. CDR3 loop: CASSLELMVGEVNRGGKVTQYF. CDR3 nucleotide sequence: TGCGCCAGCAGCTTGGAATTAATGGTGGGAGAAGTCAACAGGGGGGGAAAAGTTACGCAGTATTTT.

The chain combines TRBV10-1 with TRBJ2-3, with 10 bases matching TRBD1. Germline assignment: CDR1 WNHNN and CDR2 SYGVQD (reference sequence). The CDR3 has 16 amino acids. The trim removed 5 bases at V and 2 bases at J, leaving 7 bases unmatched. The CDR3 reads CASSPGTGATTDTQYF. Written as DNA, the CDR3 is TGCGCCAGCAGTCCAGGGACAGGGGCGACCACAGATACGCAGTATTTT.

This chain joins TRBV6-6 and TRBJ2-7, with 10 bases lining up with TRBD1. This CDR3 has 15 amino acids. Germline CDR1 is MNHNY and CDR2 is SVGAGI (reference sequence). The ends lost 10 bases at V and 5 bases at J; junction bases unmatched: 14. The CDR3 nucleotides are TGTGCCACCGACAAAAGGGACAGGGGTAGCCACGAGCAGTACTTC. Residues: CATDKRDRGSHEQYF.

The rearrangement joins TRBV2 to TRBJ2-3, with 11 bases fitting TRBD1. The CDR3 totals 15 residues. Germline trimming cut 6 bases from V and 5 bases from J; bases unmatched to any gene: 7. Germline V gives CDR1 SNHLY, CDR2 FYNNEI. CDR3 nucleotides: TGTGCCAGCAGACGGGACAGGGGGTCCGGAGATACGCAGTATTTT. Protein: CASRRDRGSGDTQYF.

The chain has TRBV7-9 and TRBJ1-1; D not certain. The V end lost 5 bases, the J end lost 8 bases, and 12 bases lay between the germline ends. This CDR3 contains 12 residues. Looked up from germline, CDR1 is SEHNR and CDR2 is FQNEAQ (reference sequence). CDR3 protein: CASSPVGLEAFF. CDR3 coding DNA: TGTGCCAGCAGCCCAGTCGGACTAGAAGCTTTCTTT.

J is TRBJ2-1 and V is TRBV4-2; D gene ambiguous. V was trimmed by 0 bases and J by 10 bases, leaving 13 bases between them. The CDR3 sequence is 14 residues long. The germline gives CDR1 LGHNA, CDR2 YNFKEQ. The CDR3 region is CASSQDAQPGEQFF. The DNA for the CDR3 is TGTGCCAGCAGCCAAGATGCCCAGCCCGGCGAGCAGTTCTTC.

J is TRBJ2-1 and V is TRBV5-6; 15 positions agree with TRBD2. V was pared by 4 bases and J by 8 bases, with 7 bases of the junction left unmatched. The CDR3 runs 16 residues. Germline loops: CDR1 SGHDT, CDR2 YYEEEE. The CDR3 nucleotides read TGTGCCAGCAGCCCTGGACTAGCGGGAGGGCCGGATGAGCAGTTCTTC. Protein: CASSPGLAGGPDEQFF. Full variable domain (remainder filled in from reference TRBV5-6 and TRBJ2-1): DAGVTQSPTHLIKTRGQQVTLRCSPKSGHDTVSWYQQALGQGPQFIFQYYEEEERQRGNFPDRFSGHQFPNYSSELNVNALLLGDSALYLCASSPGLAGGPDEQFFGPGTRLTVL.

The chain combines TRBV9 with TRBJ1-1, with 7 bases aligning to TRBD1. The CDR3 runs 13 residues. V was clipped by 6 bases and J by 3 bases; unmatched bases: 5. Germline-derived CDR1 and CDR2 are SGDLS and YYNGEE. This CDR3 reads CASTTGTDTEAFF. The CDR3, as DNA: TGTGCCAGCACCACCGGGACAGACACTGAAGCTTTCTTT.

The CDR3 spells CASSRGTGGTNTGELFF. CDR3 DNA sequence: TGTGCCAGCAGCCGAGGGACAGGGGGCACGAACACCGGGGAGCTGTTTTTT. This chain links TRBV7-9 with TRBJ2-2, with TRBD1 matching over 12 bases. The germline V gene has CDR1 SEHNR and CDR2 FQNEAQ (reference sequence). The CDR3 has 17 residues. V gave up 5 bases and J gave up 0 bases; unmatched junction bases: 4.

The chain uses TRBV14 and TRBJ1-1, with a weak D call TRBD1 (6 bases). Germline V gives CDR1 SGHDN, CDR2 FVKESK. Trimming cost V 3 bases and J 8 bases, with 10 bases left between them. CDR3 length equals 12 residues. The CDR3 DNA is TGTGCCAGCAGCCAGATAACAGGGGAAGCTTTCTTT. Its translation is CASSQITGEAFF. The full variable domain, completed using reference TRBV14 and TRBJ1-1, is EAGVTQFPSHSVIEKGQTVTLRCDPISGHDNLYWYRRVMGKEIKFLLHFVKESKQDESGMPNNRFLAERTGGTYSTLKVQPAELEDSGVYFCASSQITGEAFFGQGTRLTVV.

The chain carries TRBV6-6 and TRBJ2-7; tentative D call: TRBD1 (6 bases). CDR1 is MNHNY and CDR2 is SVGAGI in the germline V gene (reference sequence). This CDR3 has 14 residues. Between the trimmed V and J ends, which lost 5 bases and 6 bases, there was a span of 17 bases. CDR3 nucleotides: TGTGCCAGCAGTCCTACAGGGCGCAGTTCCGAGCAGTACTTC. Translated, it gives CASSPTGRSSEQYF.

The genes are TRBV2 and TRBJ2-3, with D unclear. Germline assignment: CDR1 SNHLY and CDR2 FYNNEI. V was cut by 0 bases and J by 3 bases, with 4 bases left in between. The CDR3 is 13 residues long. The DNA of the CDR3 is TGTGCCAGCAGTGAAGCCCCGACAGATACGCAGTATTTT. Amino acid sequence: CASSEAPTDTQYF.

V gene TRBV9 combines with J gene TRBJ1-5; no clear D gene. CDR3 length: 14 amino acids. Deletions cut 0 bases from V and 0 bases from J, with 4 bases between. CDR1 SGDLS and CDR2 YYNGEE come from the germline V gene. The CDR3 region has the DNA TGTGCCAGCAGCGTAGATGCTAGCAATCAGCCCCAGCATTTT. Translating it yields CASSVDASNQPQHF.

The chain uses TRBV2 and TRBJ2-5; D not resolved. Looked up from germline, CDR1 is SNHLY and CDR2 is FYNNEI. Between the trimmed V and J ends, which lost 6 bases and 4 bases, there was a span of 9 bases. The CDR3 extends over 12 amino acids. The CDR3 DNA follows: TGTGCCAGCAGAGGGCAGATAGAGACCCAGTACTTC. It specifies CASRGQIETQYF.

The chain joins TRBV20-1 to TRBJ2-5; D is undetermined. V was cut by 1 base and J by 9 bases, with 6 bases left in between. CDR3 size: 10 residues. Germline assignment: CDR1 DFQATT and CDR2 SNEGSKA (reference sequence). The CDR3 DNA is TGCAGTGCTAGAGGGGTAGCCCAGTACTTC. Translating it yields CSARGVAQYF.

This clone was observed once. CDR3 sequence: CASSPSREAFF. The CDR3 DNA is TGTGCCAGCAGCCCTTCTCGGGAAGCTTTCTTT. The chain carries TRBV7-2 and TRBJ1-1; D ambiguous. Trimming pared 5 bases from V and 8 bases from J, leaving 9 bases between. The CDR3 extends over 11 amino acids. Germline V gives CDR1 SGHTA, CDR2 FQGNSA.

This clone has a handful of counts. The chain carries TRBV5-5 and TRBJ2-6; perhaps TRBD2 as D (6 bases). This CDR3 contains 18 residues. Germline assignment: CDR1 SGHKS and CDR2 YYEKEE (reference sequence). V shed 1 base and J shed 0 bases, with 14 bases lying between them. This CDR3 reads CASSLRWRGSSGANVLTF. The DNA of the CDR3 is TGTGCCAGCAGCTTGAGGTGGCGGGGTTCCTCTGGGGCCAACGTCCTGACTTTC.

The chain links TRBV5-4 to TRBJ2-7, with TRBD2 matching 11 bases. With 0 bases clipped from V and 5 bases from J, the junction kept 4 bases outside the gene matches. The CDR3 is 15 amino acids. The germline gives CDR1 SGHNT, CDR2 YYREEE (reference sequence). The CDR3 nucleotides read TGTGCCAGCAGCTTGGTGGCTAGCGGGGGGAACGAGCAGTACTTC. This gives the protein CASSLVASGGNEQYF.

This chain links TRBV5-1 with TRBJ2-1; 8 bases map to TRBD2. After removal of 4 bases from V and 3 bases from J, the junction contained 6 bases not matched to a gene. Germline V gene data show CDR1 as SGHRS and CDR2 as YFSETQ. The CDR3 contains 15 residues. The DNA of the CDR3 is TGCGCCAGCAGCCAGGACGGGGGGGACTACAATGAGCAGTTCTTC. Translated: CASSQDGGDYNEQFF.

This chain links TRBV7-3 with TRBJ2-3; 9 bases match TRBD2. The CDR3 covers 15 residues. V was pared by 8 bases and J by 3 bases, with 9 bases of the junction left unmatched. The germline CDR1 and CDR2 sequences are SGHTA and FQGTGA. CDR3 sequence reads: CASGKAGGRTDTQYF. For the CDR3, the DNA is TGTGCCAGCGGAAAAGCGGGAGGTAGAACAGATACGCAGTATTTT.